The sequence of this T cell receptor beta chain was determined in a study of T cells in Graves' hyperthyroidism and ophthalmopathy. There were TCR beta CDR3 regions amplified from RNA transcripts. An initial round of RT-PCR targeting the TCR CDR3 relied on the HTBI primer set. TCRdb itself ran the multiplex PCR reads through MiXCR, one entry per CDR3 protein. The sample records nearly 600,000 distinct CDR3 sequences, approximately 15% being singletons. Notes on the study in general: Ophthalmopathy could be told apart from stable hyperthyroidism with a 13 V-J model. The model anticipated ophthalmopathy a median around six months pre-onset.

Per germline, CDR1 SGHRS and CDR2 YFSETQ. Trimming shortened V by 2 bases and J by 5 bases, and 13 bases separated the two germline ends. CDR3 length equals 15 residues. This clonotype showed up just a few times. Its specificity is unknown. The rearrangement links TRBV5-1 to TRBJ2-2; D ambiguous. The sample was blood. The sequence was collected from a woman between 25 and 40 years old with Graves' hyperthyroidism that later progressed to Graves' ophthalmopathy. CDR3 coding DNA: TGCGCCAGCAGCTTCCCGCAGGAACCTACCGGGGAGCTGTTTTTT. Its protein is CASSFPQEPTGELFF.